These 13 T cell receptor beta chains were sequenced from one sample in a study of T cell clonality in common variable immunodeficiency. Their antigens are not known. Profiled with immunoSEQ multiplex PCR; TCRdb holds only in-frame clones, not every one. The sample has approximately 24,000 clones, none seen only once. General study findings and limits: Fewer deletions and N-nucleotide insertions were reportedly seen in common variable immunodeficiency TCR beta sequences.

The source material was peripheral blood mononuclear cells. These receptors were taken from a human donor with common variable immunodeficiency.

This clone was picked up many times. The read falls 3 residues short of the CDR3 end, and the missing part is taken from the germline J gene. The chain carries TRBV20-1 and TRBJ1-1; 7 nucleotides match TRBD1. The CDR3 is made up of 13 amino acids. Germline V gene sequence: CDR1 DFQATT, CDR2 SNEGSKA (reference sequence). The trim removed 4 bases at V and 0 bases at J, leaving 2 bases unmatched. Partial CDR3 DNA: TGCAGTGCTAAGGACAGGATGAACACTGAA. Protein: CSAKDRMNTE. The CDR3, in full, reads CSAKDRMNTEAFF.

In this sample, this clone turned up a few times. The read falls 3 residues short of the CDR3 end, and the missing part is taken from the germline J gene. This sequence joins TRBV2 and TRBJ1-6; maybe TRBD1 (5 bases). This CDR3 has 14 amino acids. Germline V gene lookup returns CDR1 SNHLY and CDR2 FYNNEI. The V gene lost 7 bases and the J gene lost 7 bases, with 14 bases spanning the gap. The CDR3 region is CASNGGVDNSPLHF. Incomplete CDR3 DNA: TGTGCCAGCAACGGAGGGGTCGACAATTCACCC.

The DNA read from the CDR3 is TGTGCCAGCACCCGATGGGGGCGCGGCACCGGGGAG. Its protein is CASTRWGRGTGE. The CDR3 reads in full as CASTRWGRGTGELFF. This chain uses TRBV2 with TRBJ2-2; tentatively, D is TRBD1 (6 bases). The read is 3 residues too short to cover the CDR3 end, so that end is filled in from the germline J gene. The V and J ends lost 7 bases and 4 bases respectively, with 16 bases between them. Germline CDR1 and CDR2: SNHLY and FYNNEI. The CDR3 loop spans 15 amino acids.

With respect to this clone: The CDR3 is cut off 3 residues early in the read; its end comes from the germline J gene. The chain joins TRBV6-2 or TRBV6-3 to TRBJ2-1; D possibly matches TRBD1 or TRBD2 (5 bases each). This CDR3 contains 15 residues. Trimming shortened V by 4 bases and J by 8 bases, and 18 bases separated the two germline ends. Per germline, CDR1 MNHEY and CDR2 SVGEGT. The part of the CDR3 DNA that was read is TGTGCCAGCAGTTCTCCCGAGACCCGAGGGGATGAG. Encoded protein: CASSSPETRGDE. The CDR3 as a whole reads CASSSPETRGDEQFF.

Regarding this clone: Read coverage stops 3 residues before the CDR3 terminus; the germline J gene supplies the remainder. V gene TRBV6-1 combines with J gene TRBJ1-5; 7 bases align to TRBD1. The V gene's germline CDR1 is MNHNS and CDR2 SASEGT. V dropped 1 base and J dropped 6; count of bases not matched to a gene: 6. This CDR3 has 15 amino acids. Partial CDR3 DNA: TGTGCCAGCAGTGAAGGAACAGGGGTATTTCAGCCC. Its protein is CASSEGTGVFQP. The whole CDR3 sequence is CASSEGTGVFQPQHF.

Notes on this clone: The read comes to an end 3 residues before the CDR3 does, leaving the germline J gene to fill in the end. This chain uses TRBV18 with TRBJ2-7; D might be TRBD1 (6 bases). This CDR3 has 14 amino acids. V was shortened by 1 base and J by 2 bases, with 9 bases between the two germline ends. Germline values: CDR1 KGHSH, CDR2 LQKENI. CDR3 sequence: CASSPRTDTYEQYF. The CDR3 bases that were read are TGTGCCAGCTCACCACGGACAGATACCTACGAG.

This clone was recorded at least ten times. Coverage ceases 3 residues before the CDR3 finishes, and the germline J gene fills in the end. The chain is built from TRBV19 and TRBJ1-1; 8 nucleotides agree with TRBD1. The CDR3 length is 13 residues. Per the germline V gene, CDR1 is LNHDA and CDR2 is SQIVND (reference sequence). The V gene end was trimmed by 6 bases and the J gene end by 6 bases; junction bases not matched to a gene: 6. CDR3 residues: CASRRDRISEAFF. The CDR3 bases that were read are TGTGCCAGTAGGAGGGACAGGATCTCTGAA.

This clone was counted ten times or more. The CDR3 end lies 3 residues beyond the end of the read and is filled in from the germline J gene. The rearrangement links TRBV29-1 to TRBJ1-2; no reliable D call. The germline V gene encodes CDR1 SQVTM and CDR2 ANQGSEA. The CDR3 totals 11 residues. Trimming pared 6 bases from V and 2 bases from J, leaving 7 bases between. The sequenced CDR3 bases are TGCAGCGTCAGCGACAACTATGGC. This gives the protein CSVSDNYG. The entire CDR3 sequence reads CSVSDNYGYTF.

Turning to this clone: The read ends 3 residues shy of where the CDR3 ends; the end is completed using the germline J gene. The rearrangement joins TRBV7-2 to TRBJ1-2; possible D gene TRBD1, 6 bases. Germline V lookup: CDR1 SGHTA, CDR2 FQGNSA. CDR3 size: 14 residues. Between the trimmed V and J ends, which lost 4 bases and 2 bases, there was a span of 11 bases. The CDR3 DNA, read in part, is TGTGCCAGCAGCTCCCCCCAGGGGAACTATGGC. Its protein product is CASSSPQGNYG. The whole CDR3 region reads CASSSPQGNYGYTF. The variable domain in full, completed from reference TRBV7-2 and TRBJ1-2, reads GAGVSQSPSNKVTEKGKDVELRCDPISGHTALYWYRQSLGQGLEFLIYFQGNSAPDKSGLPSDRFSAERTGGSVSTLTIQRTQQEDSAVYLCASSSPQGNYGYTFGSGTRLTVV.

This clone was picked up many times. The read terminates 3 residues before the CDR3 end, so the remaining end is supplied by the germline J gene. V and J are TRBV10-3 and TRBJ2-1, with 7 bases matching TRBD1. Germline CDR1 ENHRY, CDR2 SYGVKD. The V and J ends lost 2 bases and 5 bases, in that order; junction bases with no gene match: 3. The CDR3 has 14 amino acids. The DNA read from the CDR3 is TGTGCCATCAGTGAGGGGGACAGTGACAATGAG. This codes for CAISEGDSDNE. The entire CDR3 reads CAISEGDSDNEQFF.

There are many counts of this clone. The CDR3 spells CASSLPAGGPGTQYF. The covered CDR3 bases are TGCGCCAGCAGCTTGCCAGCGGGAGGGCCCGGTACG. This rearrangement joins TRBV5-1 to TRBJ2-3; TRBD2 matches 10 bases. Read data end 3 residues before the CDR3 end; the end is taken from the germline J gene. V dropped 1 base and J dropped 8; count of bases not matched to a gene: 7. CDR3 length: 15 residues. Per the germline V gene, CDR1 is SGHRS and CDR2 is YFSETQ. Based on the CDR3 plus reference TRBV5-1 and TRBJ2-3, the full variable domain is KAGVTQTPRYLIKTRGQQVTLSCSPISGHRSVSWYQQTPGQGLQFLFEYFSETQRNKGNFPGRFSGRQFSNSRSEMNVSTLELGDSALYLCASSLPAGGPGTQYFGPGTRLTVL.

This clone appeared a few times. The read ends 3 residues early relative to the CDR3; the germline J gene fills the gap. V gene TRBV19 combines with J gene TRBJ1-2, with TRBD1 matching 8 bases. With 5 bases clipped from V and 2 bases from J, the junction kept 7 bases outside the gene matches. CDR1 and CDR2 (germline): LNHDA, SQIVND (reference sequence). The CDR3 runs 15 residues. The CDR3 bases that were read are TGTGCCAGTAGTCCCGGACAGGGCCCGAACTATGGC. Its protein product is CASSPGQGPNYG. The CDR3 in full is CASSPGQGPNYGYTF.

This clone was observed many times. The read stops 3 residues short of the end of the CDR3; the missing end is completed from the germline J gene. The chain is built from TRBV18 and TRBJ2-7, with 9 bases identical to TRBD1. There are 15 residues in the CDR3. Per the germline V gene, CDR1 is KGHSH and CDR2 is LQKENI. The ends lost 5 bases at V and 4 bases at J; junction bases unmatched: 9. Incomplete CDR3 DNA: TGTGCCAGCTCATCAGTTACAGGGGGCGAGTACGAG. It yields the protein CASSSVTGGEYE. Given in full, the CDR3 is CASSSVTGGEYEQYF.